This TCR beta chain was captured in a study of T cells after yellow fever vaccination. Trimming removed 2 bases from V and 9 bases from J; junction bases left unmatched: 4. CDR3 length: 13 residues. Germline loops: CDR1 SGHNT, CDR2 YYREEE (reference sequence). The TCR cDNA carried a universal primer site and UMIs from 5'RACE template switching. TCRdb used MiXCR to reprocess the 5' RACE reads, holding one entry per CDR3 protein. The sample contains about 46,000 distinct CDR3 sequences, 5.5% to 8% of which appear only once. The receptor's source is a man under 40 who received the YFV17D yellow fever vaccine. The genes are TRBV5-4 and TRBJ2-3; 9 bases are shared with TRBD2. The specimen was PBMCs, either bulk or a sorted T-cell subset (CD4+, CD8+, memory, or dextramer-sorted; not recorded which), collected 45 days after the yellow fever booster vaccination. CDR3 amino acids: CASSFLAGGTQYF. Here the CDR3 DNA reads TGTGCCAGCAGCTTCTTGGCGGGAGGGACGCAGTATTTT.